The source of this T cell receptor (beta chain) is a study of blood T cell repertoires in COVID-19. Looked up from germline, CDR1 is DFQATT and CDR2 is SNEGSKA (reference sequence). The CDR3 extends over 14 amino acids. V gave up 6 bases and J gave up 9 bases; unmatched junction bases: 13. TCRdb's copy holds only in-frame clones and misses some; the assay was immunoSEQ multiplex PCR. The repertoire consists of about 160,000 clones, with 70% to 85% occurring once and the leading ten covering approximately 22%. The clonotype originates from an elderly woman with acute or convalescent COVID-19. The chain is built from TRBV20-1 and TRBJ2-1, with 8 bases that match TRBD2. The specimen was peripheral blood. The CDR3 DNA follows: TGCAGTGCCAGTAGCGGGAAGGGGGGTAGTGAGCAGTTCTTC. It is translated as CSASSGKGGSEQFF.